The clone carrying this TCR beta chain appeared a single time. The method was immunoSEQ multiplex PCR; TCRdb's version includes in-frame clones alone and lacks a portion of them. The table has about 38,000 clones, around 90% seen once. The data are from a study of T cell changes during pregnancy in multiple sclerosis. Sequenced material: CD8+ T cells from peripheral blood mononuclear cells, taken after pregnancy. This receptor was obtained from a female donor with multiple sclerosis, enrolled in a pregnancy study.

The CDR3: CASSVRGSVYGYTF. The CDR3 region has the DNA TGTGCCAGCAGCGTGAGGGGGTCAGTATATGGCTACACCTTC. The V call is TRBV13, the J call TRBJ1-2, with a possible D match to TRBD1 (6 bases). The V and J ends lost 5 bases and 5 bases respectively, with 15 bases between them. Germline-derived CDR1 and CDR2 are PRHDT and FYEKMQ (reference sequence). This CDR3 has 14 residues.